The text below deals with one TCR beta chain. The target antigen is unknown. V was clipped by 4 bases and J by 3 bases; unmatched bases: 3. Germline CDR1 is KGHSH and CDR2 is LQKENI. This CDR3 comprises 14 residues. The data belong to a study of T cells after yellow fever vaccination. On the study more broadly: Preparation of fractions with low cell numbers was performed using SMART-Seq v4 Ultra Low Input. Overall study findings and caveats: Just a small share of clonotypes turned up in the CD4 compartment as well as the CD8 compartment. There was a possibility that FACS-sorted repertoires contained abundant clonotypes contaminating from the bulk population.

Universal primer sites and UMIs were introduced during 5'RACE template-switching synthesis of TCR cDNA. In TCRdb, the 5' RACE reads were re-called with MiXCR into one record per CDR3 protein. The profile shows around 610,000 distinct CDR3 sequences, about 13% of them singletons. The sample in question was PBMCs, obtained on the day of the yellow fever booster vaccination. The receptor's source is a man aged 30 to 39 who received the YFV17D yellow fever vaccine. This chain connects TRBV18 to TRBJ2-1, with 7 bases fitting TRBD1. The CDR3 loop is CASSRGGDYNEQFF. The CDR3, as DNA: TGTGCCAGCTCACGAGGGGGCGACTACAATGAGCAGTTCTTC.